The sequence of this T cell receptor (beta chain) was determined in a study of early T cells in non-severe SARS-CoV-2 infection. At the level of the study: With bulk RNA from unsorted whole blood as input, sequencing yielded unpaired chains.

CDR3 length: 14 amino acids. Trimming removed 6 bases from V and 6 bases from J, with 17 bases in between. Germline CDR1 and CDR2: SGHTA and FQGNSA. TCRdb used MiXCR to reprocess the 5' RACE reads, holding one entry per CDR3 protein. The profile shows about 55,000 distinct CDR3 sequences, around 6.6% of them singletons. This chain links TRBV7-2 with TRBJ1-2; a weak D match, TRBD1 (6 bases). The sample was whole blood, taken at baseline. The sequence came from an adult who was a healthcare worker with PCR-confirmed SARS-CoV-2 infection or an uninfected control (not recorded which). The CDR3 nucleotides read TGTGCCAGCAGTCTTATTCTACAGGGAGATGGCTACACCTTC. This gives the protein CASSLILQGDGYTF.